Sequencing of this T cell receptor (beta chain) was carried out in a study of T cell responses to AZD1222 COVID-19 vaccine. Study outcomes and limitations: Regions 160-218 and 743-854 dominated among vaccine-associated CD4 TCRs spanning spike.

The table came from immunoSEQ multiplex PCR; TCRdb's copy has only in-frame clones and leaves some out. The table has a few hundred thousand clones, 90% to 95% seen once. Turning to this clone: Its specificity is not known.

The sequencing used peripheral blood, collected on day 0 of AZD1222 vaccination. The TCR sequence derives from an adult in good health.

DNA of the CDR3: TGTGCCAGCACCCCGGGGAGGTGGACAGATACGCAGTATTTT. It specifies CASTPGRWTDTQYF. The J gene is TRBJ2-3, the V gene TRBV6-5, with D perhaps TRBD2 (6 bases). CDR3 size: 14 residues. CDR1 and CDR2 (germline): MNHEY, SVGAGI. V was clipped by 7 bases and J by 3 bases, with 14 bases between them.